Described below is a single TCR beta chain sequence and its context. The RNA input was about 0.5 to 1 ug, and it was reverse transcribed with random hexamers. Via MiXCR, TCRdb re-called the immunoSEQ multiplex PCR reads, giving one row per CDR3 protein. The sample includes approximately 300,000 distinct CDR3 sequences, about 89% of them seen just once. These data come from a study of CD8 T cells in Susac syndrome. Sequencing of TCR beta was carried out in blood CD8+ and CD4+ T cells. Germline V gene lookup returns CDR1 SGHDT and CDR2 YYEEEE. The CDR3 length is 14 residues. Between the trimmed V and J ends, which lost 1 base and 10 bases, there was a span of 12 bases.

The receptor was derived from a human donor with multiple sclerosis. V and J are TRBV5-6 and TRBJ1-6, with a tentative D call TRBD1 (5 bases). The specimen was CD8+ T cells from PBMCs. The CDR3 loop is CASSLLRGRSPLHF. In DNA, the CDR3 is TGTGCCAGCAGCTTGTTAAGGGGCAGATCACCCCTCCACTTT. The full variable domain, with the rest looked up from reference TRBV5-6 and TRBJ1-6, is DAGVTQSPTHLIKTRGQQVTLRCSPKSGHDTVSWYQQALGQGPQFIFQYYEEEERQRGNFPDRFSGHQFPNYSSELNVNALLLGDSALYLCASSLLRGRSPLHFGNGTRLTVT.